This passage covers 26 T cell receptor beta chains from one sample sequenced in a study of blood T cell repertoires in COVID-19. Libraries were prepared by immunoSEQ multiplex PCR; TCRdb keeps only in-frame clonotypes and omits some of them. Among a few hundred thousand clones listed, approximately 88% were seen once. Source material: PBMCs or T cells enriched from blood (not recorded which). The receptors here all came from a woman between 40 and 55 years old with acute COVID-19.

This CDR3 is CASSLIELKNTEAFF. As DNA, the CDR3 is TGCGCCAGCAGTTTAATAGAGCTCAAGAACACTGAAGCTTTCTTT. This sequence joins TRBV4-1 and TRBJ1-1; D is unclear. CDR3 length: 15 amino acids. Looked up from germline, CDR1 is MGHRA and CDR2 is YSYEKL. With 6 bases removed from V and 1 base from J, the gap between germline ends came to 15 bases.

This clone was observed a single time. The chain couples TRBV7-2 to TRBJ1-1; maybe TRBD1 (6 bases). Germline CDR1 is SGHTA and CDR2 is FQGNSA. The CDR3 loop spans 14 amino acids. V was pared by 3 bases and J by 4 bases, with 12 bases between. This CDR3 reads CASSFRGLGTEAFF. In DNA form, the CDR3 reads TGTGCCAGCAGCTTCAGGGGTTTGGGCACTGAAGCTTTCTTT.

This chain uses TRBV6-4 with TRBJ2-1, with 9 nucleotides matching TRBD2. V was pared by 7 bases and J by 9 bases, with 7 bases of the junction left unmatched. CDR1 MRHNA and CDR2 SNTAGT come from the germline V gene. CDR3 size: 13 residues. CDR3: CASKAGGPGEQFF. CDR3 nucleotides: TGTGCCAGCAAGGCGGGGGGGCCCGGTGAGCAGTTCTTC.

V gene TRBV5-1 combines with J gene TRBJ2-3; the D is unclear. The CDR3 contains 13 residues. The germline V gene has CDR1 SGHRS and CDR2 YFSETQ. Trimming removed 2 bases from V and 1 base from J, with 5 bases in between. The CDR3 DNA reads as TGCGCCAGCAGCTTCCGGGGCACAGATACGCAGTATTTT. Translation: CASSFRGTDTQYF.

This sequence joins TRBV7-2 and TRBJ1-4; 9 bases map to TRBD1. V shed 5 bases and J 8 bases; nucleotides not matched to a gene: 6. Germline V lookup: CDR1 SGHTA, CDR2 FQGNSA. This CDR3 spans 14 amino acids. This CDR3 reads CASSPHRGPEKLFF. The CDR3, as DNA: TGTGCCAGCAGCCCCCACAGGGGGCCGGAAAAACTGTTTTTT.

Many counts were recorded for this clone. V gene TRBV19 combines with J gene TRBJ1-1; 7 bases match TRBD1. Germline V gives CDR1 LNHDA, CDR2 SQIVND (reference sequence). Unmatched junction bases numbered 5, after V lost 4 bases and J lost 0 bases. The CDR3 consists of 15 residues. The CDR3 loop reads CASSTRGQLNTEAFF. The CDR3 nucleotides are TGTGCCAGTAGTACGAGGGGACAGTTGAACACTGAAGCTTTCTTT.

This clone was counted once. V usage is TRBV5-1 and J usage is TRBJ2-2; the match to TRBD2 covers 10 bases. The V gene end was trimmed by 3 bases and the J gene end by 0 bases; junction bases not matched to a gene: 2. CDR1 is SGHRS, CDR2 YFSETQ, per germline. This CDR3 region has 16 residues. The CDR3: CASSSGLATNTGELFF. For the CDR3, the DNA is TGCGCCAGCAGCTCGGGACTAGCGACGAACACCGGGGAGCTGTTTTTT.

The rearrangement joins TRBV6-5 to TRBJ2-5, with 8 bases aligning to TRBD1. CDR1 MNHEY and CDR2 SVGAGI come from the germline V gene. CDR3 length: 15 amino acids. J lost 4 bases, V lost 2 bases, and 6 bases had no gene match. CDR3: CASSYPGQGGETQYF. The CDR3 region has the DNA TGTGCCAGCAGTTACCCTGGACAGGGAGGAGAGACCCAGTACTTC.

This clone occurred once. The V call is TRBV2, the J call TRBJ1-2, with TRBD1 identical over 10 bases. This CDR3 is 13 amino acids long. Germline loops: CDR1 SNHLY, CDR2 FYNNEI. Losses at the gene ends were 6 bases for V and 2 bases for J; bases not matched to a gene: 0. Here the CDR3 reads CASRGQGNYGYTF. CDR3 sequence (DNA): TGTGCCAGCAGGGGACAGGGGAACTATGGCTACACCTTC.

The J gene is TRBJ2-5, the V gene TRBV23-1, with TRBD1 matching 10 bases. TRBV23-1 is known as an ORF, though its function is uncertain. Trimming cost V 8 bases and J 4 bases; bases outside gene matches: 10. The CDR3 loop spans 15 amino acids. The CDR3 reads CASLIRRDRGETQYF. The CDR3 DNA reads TGCGCCAGCTTAATAAGAAGGGACAGGGGAGAGACCCAGTACTTC.

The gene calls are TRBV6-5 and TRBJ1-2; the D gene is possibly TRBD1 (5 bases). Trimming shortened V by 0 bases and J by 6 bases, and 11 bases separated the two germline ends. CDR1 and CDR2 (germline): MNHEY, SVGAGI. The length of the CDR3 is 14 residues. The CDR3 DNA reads TGTGCCAGCAGTTACTCGAGGCAGGGTAATGGCTACACCTTC. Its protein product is CASSYSRQGNGYTF.

The CDR3 sequence is CASSLTGNPYNEQFF. In DNA, the CDR3 is TGCGCCAGCAGCCTCACAGGGAACCCCTACAATGAGCAGTTCTTC. This chain joins TRBV5-1 and TRBJ2-1, with a possible D match to TRBD1 (6 bases). Germline CDR1 is SGHRS and CDR2 is YFSETQ. Trimming removed 4 bases from V and 2 bases from J, with 13 bases in between. The CDR3 runs to 15 residues.

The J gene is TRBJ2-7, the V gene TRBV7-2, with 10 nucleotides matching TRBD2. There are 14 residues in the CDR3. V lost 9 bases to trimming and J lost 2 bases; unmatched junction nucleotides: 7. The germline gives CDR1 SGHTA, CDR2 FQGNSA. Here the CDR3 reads CASERGGNPYEQYF. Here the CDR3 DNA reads TGTGCCAGTGAGCGGGGGGGCAACCCCTACGAGCAGTACTTC.

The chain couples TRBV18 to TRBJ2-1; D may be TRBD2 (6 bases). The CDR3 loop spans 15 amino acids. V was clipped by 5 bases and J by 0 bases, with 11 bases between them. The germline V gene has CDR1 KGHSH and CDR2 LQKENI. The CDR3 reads CASSLDGSSYNEQFF. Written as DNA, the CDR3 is TGTGCCAGCTCATTGGACGGGAGCTCCTACAATGAGCAGTTCTTC.

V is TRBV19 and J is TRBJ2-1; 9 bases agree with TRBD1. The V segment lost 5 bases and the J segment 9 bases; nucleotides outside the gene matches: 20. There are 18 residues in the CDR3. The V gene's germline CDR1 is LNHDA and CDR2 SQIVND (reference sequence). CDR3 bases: TGTGCCAGTAGTCTAATTTTAACGGGGACAGGGCCTACGGGTGAGCAGTTCTTC. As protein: CASSLILTGTGPTGEQFF.

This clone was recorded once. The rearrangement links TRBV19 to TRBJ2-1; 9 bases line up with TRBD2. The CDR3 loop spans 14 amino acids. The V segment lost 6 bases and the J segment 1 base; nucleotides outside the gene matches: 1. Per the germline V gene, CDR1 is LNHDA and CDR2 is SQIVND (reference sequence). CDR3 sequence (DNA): TGTGCCAGTAGGGCGGGAGGGTCCTACAATGAGCAGTTCTTC. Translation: CASRAGGSYNEQFF.

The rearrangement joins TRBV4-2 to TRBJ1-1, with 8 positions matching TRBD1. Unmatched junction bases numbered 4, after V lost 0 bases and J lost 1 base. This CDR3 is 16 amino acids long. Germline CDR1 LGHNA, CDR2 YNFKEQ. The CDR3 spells CASSQEGTGPNTEAFF. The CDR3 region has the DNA TGTGCCAGCAGCCAAGAGGGGACAGGCCCGAACACTGAAGCTTTCTTT.

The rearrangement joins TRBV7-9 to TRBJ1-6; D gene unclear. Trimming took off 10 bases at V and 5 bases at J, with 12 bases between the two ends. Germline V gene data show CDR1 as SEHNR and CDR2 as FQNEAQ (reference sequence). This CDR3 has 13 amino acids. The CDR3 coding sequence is TGTGCCACCTTGGAGGCAGATAATTCACCCCTCCACTTT. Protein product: CATLEADNSPLHF.

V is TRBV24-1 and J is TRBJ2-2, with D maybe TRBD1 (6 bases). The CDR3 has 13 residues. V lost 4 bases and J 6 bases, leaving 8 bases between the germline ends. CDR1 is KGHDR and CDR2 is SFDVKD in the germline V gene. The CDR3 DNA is TGTGCCACCAGTGAACAGGGACCCGGGGAGCTGTTTTTT. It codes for CATSEQGPGELFF.

The CDR3 region is CASSLGQGLNTEAFF. DNA of the CDR3: TGTGCCAGCAGCTTGGGACAGGGTCTGAACACTGAAGCTTTCTTT. The chain couples TRBV7-9 to TRBJ1-1, with 9 bases aligning to TRBD1. CDR1 SEHNR and CDR2 FQNEAQ come from the germline V gene (reference sequence). V lost 3 bases, J lost 0 bases, and 2 bases stayed unmatched. The CDR3 runs to 15 residues.

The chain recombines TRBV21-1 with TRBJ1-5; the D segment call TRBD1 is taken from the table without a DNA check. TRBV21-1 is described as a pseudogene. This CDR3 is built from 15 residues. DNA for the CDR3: TGTGCCAGCAGCAAAGCGCAGGGGCTCAATCAGCCCCAGCATTTT. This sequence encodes CASSKAQGLNQPQHF.

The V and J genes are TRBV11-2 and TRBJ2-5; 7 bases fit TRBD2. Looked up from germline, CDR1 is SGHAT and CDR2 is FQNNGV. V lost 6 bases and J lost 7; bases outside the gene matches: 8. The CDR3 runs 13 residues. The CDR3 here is CASSSSGRGTQYF. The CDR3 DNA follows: TGTGCCAGCAGTTCTAGCGGTAGGGGGACCCAGTACTTC. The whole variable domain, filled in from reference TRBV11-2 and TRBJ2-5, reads EAGVAQSPRYKIIEKRQSVAFWCNPISGHATLYWYQQILGQGPKLLIQFQNNGVVDDSQLPKDRFSAERLKGVDSTLKIQPAKLEDSAVYLCASSSSGRGTQYFGPGTRLLVL.

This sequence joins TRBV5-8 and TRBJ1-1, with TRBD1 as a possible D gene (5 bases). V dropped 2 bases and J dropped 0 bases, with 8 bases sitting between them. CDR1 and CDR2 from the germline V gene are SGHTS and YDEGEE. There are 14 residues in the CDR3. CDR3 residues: CASSFPRVNTEAFF. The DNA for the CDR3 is TGTGCCAGCAGCTTTCCCAGGGTGAACACTGAAGCTTTCTTT.

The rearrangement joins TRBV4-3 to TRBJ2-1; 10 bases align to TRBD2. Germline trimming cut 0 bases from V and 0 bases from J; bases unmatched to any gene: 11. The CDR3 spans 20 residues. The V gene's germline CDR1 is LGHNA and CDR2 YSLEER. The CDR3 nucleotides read TGCGCCAGCAGCCAAGAATGGGTCGGGCTAGCGGGAGCCTCCTACAATGAGCAGTTCTTC. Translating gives CASSQEWVGLAGASYNEQFF.

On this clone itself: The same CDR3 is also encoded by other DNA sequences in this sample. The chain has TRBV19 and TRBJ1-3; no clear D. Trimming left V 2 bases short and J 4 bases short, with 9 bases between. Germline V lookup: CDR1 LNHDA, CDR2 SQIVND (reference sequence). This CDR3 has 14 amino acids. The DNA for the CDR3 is TGTGCCAGTAGTATACGCGGGCCCGGAAACACCATATATTTT. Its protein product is CASSIRGPGNTIYF.

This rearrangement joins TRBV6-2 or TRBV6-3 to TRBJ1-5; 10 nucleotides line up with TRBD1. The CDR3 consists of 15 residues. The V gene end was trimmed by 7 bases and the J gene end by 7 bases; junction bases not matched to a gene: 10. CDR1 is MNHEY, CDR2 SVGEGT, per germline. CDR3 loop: CASTPLRTGGQPQHF. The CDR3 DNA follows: TGTGCCAGCACCCCCCTTCGGACAGGGGGACAGCCCCAGCATTTT.